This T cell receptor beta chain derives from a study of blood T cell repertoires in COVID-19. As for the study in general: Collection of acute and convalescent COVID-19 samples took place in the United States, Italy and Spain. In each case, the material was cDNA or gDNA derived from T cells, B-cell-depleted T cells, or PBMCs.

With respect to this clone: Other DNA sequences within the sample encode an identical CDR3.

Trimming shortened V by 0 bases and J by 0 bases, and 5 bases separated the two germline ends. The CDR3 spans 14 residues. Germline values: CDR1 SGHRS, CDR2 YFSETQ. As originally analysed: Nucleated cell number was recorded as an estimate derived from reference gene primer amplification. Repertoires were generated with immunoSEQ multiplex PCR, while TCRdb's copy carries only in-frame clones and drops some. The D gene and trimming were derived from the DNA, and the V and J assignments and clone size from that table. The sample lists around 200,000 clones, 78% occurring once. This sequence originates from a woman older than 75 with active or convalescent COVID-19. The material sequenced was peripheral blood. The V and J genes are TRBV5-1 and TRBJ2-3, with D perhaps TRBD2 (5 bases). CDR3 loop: CASSLGESTDTQYF. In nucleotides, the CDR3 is TGCGCCAGCAGCTTGGGGGAGAGCACAGATACGCAGTATTTT.